The 9 T cell receptor beta chains in this list originate from one sample, sequenced in a study of cytomegalovirus exposure and HLA in healthy donors. The study ran its PCR with 60 Vbeta and 13 Jbeta primers. Profiled with immunoSEQ multiplex PCR; TCRdb holds only in-frame clones, not every one. The sample contains about 85,000 clones, roughly 66% of which appear only once. Sequenced: PBMCs. These receptors all stem from a man aged 30 to 45 in good health and CMV-seronegative.

The chain joins TRBV7-9 to TRBJ2-3; 7 bases map to TRBD1. The CDR3 runs 16 residues. Trimming cost V 4 bases and J 3 bases; bases outside gene matches: 10. CDR1 is SEHNR and CDR2 is FQNEAQ in the germline V gene (reference sequence). The CDR3 region has the DNA TGTGCCAGCAGCTCCCCCGGTGAGACAGGGACAGATACGCAGTATTTT. Encoded protein: CASSSPGETGTDTQYF.

V gene TRBV28 combines with J gene TRBJ1-1; the D gene is possibly TRBD1 (6 bases). The CDR3 length is 14 residues. Germline V gives CDR1 MDHEN, CDR2 SYDVKM. The ends were cut back, 5 bases at V and 3 bases at J, with 13 bases in the middle. CDR3 protein: CASSLTGSDTEAFF. The CDR3 DNA reads as TGTGCCAGCAGTCTAACAGGGTCCGACACTGAAGCTTTCTTT.

V is TRBV27 and J is TRBJ1-5; D unresolved. CDR3 length: 15 residues. V was cut by 0 bases and J by 0 bases, with 6 bases left in between. CDR1 and CDR2 from the germline V gene are MNHEY and SMNVEV (reference sequence). The CDR3 DNA reads as TGTGCCAGCAGTTTATCGGCAGTTAGCAATCAGCCCCAGCATTTT. It translates to CASSLSAVSNQPQHF.

This clone appeared a single time. J is TRBJ2-1 and V is TRBV5-1; 9 nucleotides line up with TRBD2. Trimming removed 6 bases from V and 4 bases from J; junction bases left unmatched: 8. Germline V CDR1 and CDR2: SGHRS, YFSETQ. CDR3 length equals 15 residues. The CDR3 is CASTVSGGGYNEQFF. The CDR3 bases are TGCGCCAGCACCGTTAGCGGGGGAGGTTACAATGAGCAGTTCTTC.

CDR3 protein: CASSTSDWDNEQFF. The DNA of the CDR3 is TGTGCCAGCAGCACCTCCGACTGGGACAATGAGCAGTTCTTC. V gene TRBV7-3 combines with J gene TRBJ2-1; D is unresolved. From germline, CDR1 is SGHTA and CDR2 FQGTGA. Deletions cut 5 bases from V and 5 bases from J, with 13 bases between. This CDR3 comprises 14 residues.

This clone came up once. The CDR3 DNA is TGTGCCAGTAGTATGAGAGCCTATGGCTACACCTTC. Amino acids: CASSMRAYGYTF. V and J are TRBV19 and TRBJ1-2; no firm D call. CDR1 is LNHDA and CDR2 is SQIVND in the germline V gene (reference sequence). CDR3 length equals 12 residues. V was trimmed by 3 bases and J by 4 bases, leaving 6 bases between them.

This clone came up a few times. The J gene is TRBJ1-1, the V gene TRBV20-1, with D unclear. Between the trimmed V and J ends, which lost 3 bases and 5 bases, there was a span of 7 bases. Germline V gene lookup returns CDR1 DFQATT and CDR2 SNEGSKA (reference sequence). CDR3 length: 11 amino acids. DNA of the CDR3: TGCAGTGCTAGCCCAGGTACTGAAGCTTTCTTT. Protein sequence: CSASPGTEAFF.

The rearrangement joins TRBV27 to TRBJ2-2; TRBD2 agrees at 11 bases. The J segment lost 5 bases and the V segment lost 0 bases, leaving 2 bases of the junction unmatched. The germline gives CDR1 MNHEY, CDR2 SMNVEV (reference sequence). The CDR3 length is 16 residues. The DNA for the CDR3 is TGTGCCAGCAGTTTATCGGGACTAGCGGTTACCGGGGAGCTGTTTTTT. Translating it yields CASSLSGLAVTGELFF.

The chain joins TRBV7-6 to TRBJ2-7; 13 bases line up with TRBD2. The CDR3 is made up of 15 amino acids. Germline CDR1 is SGHVS and CDR2 is FNYEAQ. The V and J ends lost 5 bases and 3 bases, in that order; junction bases with no gene match: 4. CDR3 amino acids: CASSQGLAGVYEQYF. CDR3 in DNA: TGTGCCAGCAGCCAAGGACTAGCGGGAGTCTACGAGCAGTACTTC.